These T cell receptor beta chains were read from a single sample in a study of B cell selection in AIRE deficiency. Some clones are missing from TCRdb's copy, which holds only in-frame ones; the method was immunoSEQ multiplex PCR. This sample yields about 25,000 clones, of which around 96% are seen a single time; approximately 0.17% belongs to the top ten. The sample was CD4+CD127+ conventional T cells sorted from PBMCs. Receptors were obtained from a human donor in good health. The CDR3 runs from the conserved cysteine through the conserved F or W. A D gene is named only where the DNA matches it firmly. Clone size is not always given. Where it is, it says once, few, many or a class for expanded clones.

>.|TRBJ2-7|TRBD1|TRBV7-9
CASSSGTGASNEQYF
TGTGCCAGCAGCTCCGGGACAGGGGCTTCAAACGAGCAGTACTTC
>.|TRBJ1-3|.|TRBV5-1
CASSLAPGASGNTIYF
TGCGCCAGCAGCTTGGCTCCAGGGGCCTCTGGAAACACCATATATTTT
>.|TRBJ2-1|.|TRBV6-1
CASSEQGGEQFF
TGTGCCAGCAGTGAACAGGGCGGTGAGCAGTTCTTC
>.|TRBJ2-1|.|TRBV19
CASERGGSYNEQFF
TGTGCCAGTGAAAGGGGGGGCTCCTACAATGAGCAGTTCTTC
>.|TRBJ2-5|TRBD1|TRBV25-1
CASSAPGGAGETQYF
TGTGCCAGCAGTGCCCCAGGGGGCGCGGGAGAGACCCAGTACTTC
>once|TRBJ2-1|.|TRBV11-2
CASSLDGQQFF
TGTGCCAGCAGCTTAGATGGACAGCAGTTCTTC
>.|TRBJ2-6|.|TRBV18
CASSDYSGANVLTF
TGTGCCAGCTCAGACTACTCTGGGGCCAACGTCCTGACTTTC
>.|TRBJ2-3|TRBD1|TRBV6-6
CASTGTGPEGPDTQYF
TGTGCCAGCACCGGGACAGGTCCCGAAGGGCCAGATACGCAGTATTTT
>.|TRBJ1-3|.|TRBV11-2
CASSSTQGSGNTIYF
TGTGCCAGCAGCTCAACCCAGGGCTCTGGAAACACCATATATTTT
>.|TRBJ1-1|.|TRBV5-5
CASSLTRGTEAFF
TGTGCCAGCAGCTTAACAAGGGGCACTGAAGCTTTCTTT
>once|TRBJ1-1|.|TRBV5-1
CASSLAVMNTEAFF
TGCGCCAGCAGCTTGGCAGTTATGAACACTGAAGCTTTCTTT
>once|TRBJ2-5|TRBD1|TRBV5-1
CASSLGTGGQETQYF
TGCGCCAGCAGCTTAGGGACAGGGGGCCAAGAGACCCAGTACTTC
>.|TRBJ1-5|.|TRBV30
CAWSVGGILQPQHF
TGTGCCTGGAGTGTGGGTGGTATCCTGCAGCCCCAGCATTTT
>.|TRBJ2-2|.|TRBV6-4
CASSDALGGGYTGELFF
TGTGCCAGCAGTGACGCCCTGGGGGGCGGGTACACCGGGGAGCTGTTTTTT
>.|TRBJ2-1|.|TRBV5-6
CASSLDRARVYNEQFF
TGTGCCAGCAGCTTGGATAGGGCCAGAGTATACAATGAGCAGTTCTTC
>.|TRBJ2-1|TRBD1|TRBV2
CASTPQGVSYNEQFF
TGTGCCAGCACCCCACAGGGGGTCTCCTACAATGAGCAGTTCTTC
>.|TRBJ1-1|.|TRBV28
CASSLMSGWTEAFF
TGTGCCAGCAGTTTGATGTCAGGGTGGACTGAAGCTTTCTTT
>.|TRBJ2-2|.|TRBV5-1
CASSLEPQTGSNGELFF
TGCGCCAGCAGCTTGGAGCCCCAGACGGGGTCGAACGGGGAGCTGTTTTTT